This T cell receptor (beta chain) derives from a study of blood T cell repertoires in COVID-19 (dated by TCRdb to between 2020 and 2021). About the study as a whole: The collaborator samples originated in the United States, Italy and Spain and spanned the acute and convalescent phases of COVID-19. Sample metadata almost always included a de-identified subject ID, COVID-19 status, age in years and sex. Where available, HLA class I and class II types were obtained from metadata supplied by the sample provider rather than from assay-based typing. The samples were drawn from the first 160 participants of the ongoing ImmuneRACE study and from 1,254 subjects provided by 6 global collaborators. A freely available public database, intended as a resource for researchers studying the immune response to SARS-CoV-2, is where the repertoires were released. Subjects who had been exposed to COVID-19, were actively infected with it, or had recovered from it provided the deeply sampled blood TCRbeta repertoires that made up the dataset. The prospective study material was composed of cDNA or gDNA derived from T cells, B-cell-depleted T cells, or PBMCs.

TCRbeta CDR3 regions were amplified from genomic DNA by means of the immunoSEQ Assay, a bias-controlled multiplex PCR. The paper's data handling went like this. The number of nucleated cells in each sample was estimated from the amplification of reference gene primers within the assay. Sequence reads were collapsed and filtered to measure the absolute abundance of every unique TCRbeta CDR3 rearrangement. For each sample, productive Simpson clonality was calculated as the square root of Simpson's diversity index over productive rearrangements. This immuneACCESS table, as held by TCRdb, lists in-frame sequences with V and J called but not all clones. Of the missing ones, under half trace to an unresolved V gene in checked studies; the others have no known cause. For V, J and clone size, that table is used; D and trimming come from the DNA. This sample lists 300,000 to 450,000 clones; around nine tenths were detected once. Of the sample, more than 0.95% falls within the top ten clones.

The CDR3 contains 14 residues, cysteine and phenylalanine counted. CDR3 DNA is the only sequence kept; it has 42 bases, read in frame from the first base. Between the V and J ends, shortened by 6 bases and 1 base respectively, the junction contains 12 bases. The germline V gene encodes CDR1 MNHEY and CDR2 SVGAGI. In this sample, this clone turned up a few times. This receptor's antigen is unknown. No much larger clone exists at a distance of one base, and base qualities are not known. Paper-wide results and their limitations: The amount of clinical and demographic metadata varied by source and participant and was provided uncurated.

In the prospective study, participants were 18 to 89 years old, resided in about two dozen geographic areas of the United States, and were enrolled through a virtual design. Cohort assignment in the prospective study relied on participant-reported clinical history from a screening survey and a study questionnaire. For ImmuneRACE Cohort 3, a participant was defined as recovered based on two consecutive negative NP/OP PCR tests, clearance by a healthcare professional, or resolution of symptoms. Each participant in the prospective study had whole blood, serum and a nasopharyngeal or oropharyngeal swab collected by mobile phlebotomists. Over a roughly 2-month period, participants in the prospective study had the option of providing additional blood draws and questionnaires. Before DNA extraction, prospective study blood samples were shipped either frozen or at room temperature.

This clonotype was sampled from a young woman who had recovered from COVID-19. This receptor chain uses TRBV6-5 and TRBJ1-1, and TRBD1 may be the D gene, going by 6 matching bases. Sequencing was done on a sample of PBMCs or T cells enriched from blood (not recorded which). The nucleotides read TGTGCCAGCAGCCGGACAGTCCCGAACACTGAAGCTTTCTTT. This translates into CASSRTVPNTEAFF.